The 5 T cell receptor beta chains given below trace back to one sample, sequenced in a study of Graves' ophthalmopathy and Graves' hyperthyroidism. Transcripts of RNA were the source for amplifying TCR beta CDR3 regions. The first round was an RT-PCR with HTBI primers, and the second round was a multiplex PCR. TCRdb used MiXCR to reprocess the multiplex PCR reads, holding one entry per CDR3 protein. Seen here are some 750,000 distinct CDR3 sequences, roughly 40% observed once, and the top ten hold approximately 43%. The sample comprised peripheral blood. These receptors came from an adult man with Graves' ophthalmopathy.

The CDR3 sequence: CASSLDSQLDEQYF. Here the CDR3 DNA reads TGTGCCAGCAGCTTAGATAGCCAGTTGGACGAGCAGTACTTC. The chain employs TRBV7-9 and TRBJ2-7; D gene unclear. From germline, CDR1 is SEHNR and CDR2 FQNEAQ (reference sequence). V lost 1 base to trimming and J lost 5 bases, with 12 bases between them. The CDR3 runs to 14 residues.

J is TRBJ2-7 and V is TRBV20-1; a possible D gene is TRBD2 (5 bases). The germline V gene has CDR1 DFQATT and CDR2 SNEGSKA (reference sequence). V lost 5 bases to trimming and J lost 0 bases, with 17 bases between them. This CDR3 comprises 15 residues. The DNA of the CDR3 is TGCAGTGCTCCCCGGACTCATCTGAGCTCCTACGAGCAGTACTTC. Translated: CSAPRTHLSSYEQYF.

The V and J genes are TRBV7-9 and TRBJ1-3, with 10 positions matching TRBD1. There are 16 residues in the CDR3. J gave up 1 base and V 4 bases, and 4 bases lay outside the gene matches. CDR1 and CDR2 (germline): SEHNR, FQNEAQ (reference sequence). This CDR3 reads CASSSGQGGSGNTIYF. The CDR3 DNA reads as TGTGCCAGCAGCTCAGGACAGGGGGGTTCTGGAAACACCATATATTTT.

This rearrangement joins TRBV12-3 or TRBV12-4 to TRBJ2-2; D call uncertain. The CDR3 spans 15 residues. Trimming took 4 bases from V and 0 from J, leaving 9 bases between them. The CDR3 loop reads CASSSQTSNTGELFF. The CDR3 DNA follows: TGTGCCAGCAGTTCTCAGACATCGAACACCGGGGAGCTGTTTTTT.

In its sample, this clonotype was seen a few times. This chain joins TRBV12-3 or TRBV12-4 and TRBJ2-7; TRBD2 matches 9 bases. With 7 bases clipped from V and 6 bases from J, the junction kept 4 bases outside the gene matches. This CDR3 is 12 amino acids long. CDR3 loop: CASTIAGVEQYF. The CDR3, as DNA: TGTGCCAGCACAATAGCGGGAGTCGAGCAGTACTTC.